This T cell receptor (beta chain) comes out of a study of blood T cell repertoires in COVID-19. Study at large: Specimens from acute and convalescent COVID-19 originated in the United States, Italy and Spain. From T cells, B-cell-depleted T cells, or PBMCs came the material, which was cDNA or gDNA.

Enrolment of Seattle patients took place during active infection, and they were followed longitudinally. CDR3 length: 17 residues. Germline V gene sequence: CDR1 SGHRS, CDR2 YFSETQ. J gave up 0 bases and V 3 bases, and 6 bases lay outside the gene matches. In the source study's methods: Amplification from reference gene primers served as the basis for estimated nucleated cell counts. The protocol was immunoSEQ multiplex PCR, while the TCRdb copy is restricted to in-frame clones and leaves out a portion. V, J and clone size are those of that table, while D and trimming were read from the DNA. The sample yields 150,000 to 200,000 clones, about 81% seen once.

This clonotype was obtained from a woman older than 75 with COVID-19, enrolled during active disease. The specimen was peripheral blood. This rearrangement joins TRBV5-1 to TRBJ2-2; 9 bases align to TRBD2. CDR3 amino acids: CASSSPRLAANTGELFF. In DNA, the CDR3 is TGCGCCAGCAGCTCACCTCGACTAGCGGCGAACACCGGGGAGCTGTTTTTT.